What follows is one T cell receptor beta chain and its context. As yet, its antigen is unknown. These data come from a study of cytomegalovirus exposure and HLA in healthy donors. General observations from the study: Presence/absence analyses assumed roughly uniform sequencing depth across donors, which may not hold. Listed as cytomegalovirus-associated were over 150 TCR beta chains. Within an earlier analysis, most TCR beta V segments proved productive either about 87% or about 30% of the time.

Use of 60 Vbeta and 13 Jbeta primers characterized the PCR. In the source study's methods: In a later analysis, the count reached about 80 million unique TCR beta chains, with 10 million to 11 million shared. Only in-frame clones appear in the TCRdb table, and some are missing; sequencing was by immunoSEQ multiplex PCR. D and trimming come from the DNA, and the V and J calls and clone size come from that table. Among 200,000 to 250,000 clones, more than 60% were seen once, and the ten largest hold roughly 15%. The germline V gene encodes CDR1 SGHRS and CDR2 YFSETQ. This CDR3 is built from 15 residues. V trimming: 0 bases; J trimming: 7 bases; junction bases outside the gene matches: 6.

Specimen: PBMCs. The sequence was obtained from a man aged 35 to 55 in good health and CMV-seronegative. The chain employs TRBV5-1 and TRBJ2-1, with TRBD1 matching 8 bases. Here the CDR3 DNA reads TGCGCCAGCAGCTTGGACGGACAGGGACAGAATGAGCAGTTCTTC. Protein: CASSLDGQGQNEQFF.